The entry that follows covers one T cell receptor beta chain sequence. Its target is not known. These data originate in a study of cytomegalovirus exposure and HLA in healthy donors. Vbeta (60) and Jbeta (13) primers were used in the PCR. Assay used: immunoSEQ multiplex PCR; TCRdb lists only in-frame clones, some missing. The sample records 250,000 to 350,000 clones, more than 80% being singletons. Per the germline V gene, CDR1 is SGDLS and CDR2 is YYNGEE. V was pared by 3 bases and J by 1 base, with 8 bases of the junction left unmatched. The CDR3 covers 16 residues. Notes on the study in general: Near-uniform donor sequencing depth was presumed by presence/absence analyses. Three chains linked to CMV were shown in vitro to be specific for CMV antigens.

The receptor comes from a man aged 35 to 55 in good health and CMV-seropositive. The chain employs TRBV9 and TRBJ1-1; 8 nucleotides agree with TRBD1. Sequences were obtained from PBMCs. This CDR3 reads CASSADLGQGNTEAFF. For the CDR3, the DNA is TGTGCCAGCAGCGCCGATCTCGGACAGGGGAACACTGAAGCTTTCTTT.